The T cell receptor beta chain under discussion was sequenced for a study of beta chain features in type 1 diabetes. Only one heparinised blood draw was taken per donor, and its volume averaged approximately 0.11 L. Populations obtained by sorting all exceeded 95% purity. Trimming removed 2 bases from V and 4 bases from J; junction bases left unmatched: 8. The CDR3 extends over 15 amino acids. In germline, CDR1 is SGHTA, CDR2 FQGNSA. Study observations and caveats: In the patient group, naive, central memory and Treg TCRB repertoires seemed more alike than in the healthy donor group. TCRB CDR3s from Type 1 diabetes patients were moderately but significantly shorter in all four CD4+ subsets.

The sequenced template was cDNA made from the entire isolated RNA. Stem cell-like memory T cell samples underwent survey-depth immunoSEQ sequencing. They averaged around 1 million reads. The protocol was immunoSEQ multiplex PCR, while the TCRdb copy is restricted to in-frame clones and leaves out a portion. The sample has about 22,000 clones, approximately 57% seen once; the top ten hold about 0.37%. On this clone: Its antigen is not identified.

The sequencing sample was made of stem cell memory CD4+ T cells from blood. This sequence originates from a man aged 18-30 years with type 1 diabetes. The gene calls are TRBV7-2 and TRBJ2-7, with 7 bases lining up with TRBD2. The CDR3 DNA reads TGTGCCAGCAGCTTAAGCCGCGGCGGGGGATACGAGCAGTACTTC. Amino acid sequence: CASSLSRGGGYEQYF.